A selection of T cell receptor beta chains follows, all from one sample in a study of cytomegalovirus exposure and HLA in healthy donors. The table came from immunoSEQ multiplex PCR; TCRdb's copy has only in-frame clones and leaves some out. Of fewer than 200,000 clones detected, about 88% appear once; the ten largest clones hold around 2.3%. Specimen: PBMCs. Source of these receptors: a woman aged 18 to 35 in good health and CMV-seronegative. Both conserved end residues are part of each CDR3. A D gene is named only where the DNA matches it firmly. A clone size is listed for some rows: how often the clone was seen (once, few, many), or a class if it is expanded.

TRBV5-4	NA	TRBJ2-7	NA	TGTGCCAGCAGCCCCTGGAGGGCTTACGAGCAGTACTTC	CASSPWRAYEQYF
TRBV9	NA	TRBJ2-1	TRBD2	TGTGCCAGCAGCGCGGGAGGGGGACTAGCCAATGAGCAGTTCTTC	CASSAGGGLANEQFF
TRBV7-3	NA	TRBJ1-2	TRBD1	TGTGCCAGCAGCCCTACAGGGGGGGCCCAGAACTATGGCTACACCTTC	CASSPTGGAQNYGYTF
TRBV5-6	NA	TRBJ2-2	TRBD1	TGTGCCAGCAGCGTGGGACAGTTCAACACCGGGGAGCTGTTTTTT	CASSVGQFNTGELFF
TRBV4-2	NA	TRBJ1-4	NA	TGTGCCAGCAGCCAGCGACCCGAGGCAACTAATGAAAAACTGTTTTTT	CASSQRPEATNEKLFF
TRBV18	NA	TRBJ1-2	TRBD1	TGTGCCAGCTCACCACCGTTGGGACAGGTCTATGGCTACACCTTC	CASSPPLGQVYGYTF
TRBV19	NA	TRBJ2-2	NA	TGTGCCAGTAGTATTGGAGACTACTCAACCGGGGAGCTGTTTTTT	CASSIGDYSTGELFF
TRBV29-1	NA	TRBJ2-5	NA	TGCAGCGTTGACCGCAATGGGCCCGAAGAGACCCAGTACTTC	CSVDRNGPEETQYF
TRBV9	NA	TRBJ2-5	NA	TGTGCCAGCAGCGATGGCGCCCTTAGAGGAGAGACCCAGTACTTC	CASSDGALRGETQYF
TRBV18	NA	TRBJ1-3	NA	TGTGCCAGCTCACCCCAGGTCGCACCGTTAAACACCATATATTTT	CASSPQVAPLNTIYF
TRBV7-2	NA	TRBJ2-7	TRBD1	TGTGCCAGCAGCTTAGTATCGGGACAGCCCTACGAGCAGTACTTC	CASSLVSGQPYEQYF
TRBV6-1	NA	TRBJ1-2	NA	TGTGCCAGCAGTGACCGGGTTTACATAGCTAACTATGGCTACACCTTC	CASSDRVYIANYGYTF
TRBV10-1	NA	TRBJ2-1	TRBD2	TGCGCCAGCAGTGAGGCCGGGTTGGGGACTAGCGGGTCCTACAATGAGCAGTTCTTC	CASSEAGLGTSGSYNEQFF
TRBV5-8	NA	TRBJ2-3	NA	TGTGCCAGCAGCTTGGGATTAGTACAGGACCCCGGAGATACGCAGTATTTT	CASSLGLVQDPGDTQYF
TRBV5-1	NA	TRBJ1-1	NA	TGCGCCAGCAGCTTTAGTGAGAGCTACGGCACTGAAGCTTTCTTT	CASSFSESYGTEAFF
TRBV6-5	NA	TRBJ2-3	TRBD1	TGTGCCAGCAAACCCGAACAGGGGACAGATACGCAGTATTTT	CASKPEQGTDTQYF
TRBV4-1	NA	TRBJ1-4	NA	TGCGCCAGCAGCCATCCGGGGAATAATGAAAAACTGTTTTTT	CASSHPGNNEKLFF
TRBV5-4	NA	TRBJ2-3	TRBD2	TGTGCCAGCAGCTTAGCGGGGGGAAGCACAGATACGCAGTATTTT	CASSLAGGSTDTQYF
TRBV6-6	NA	TRBJ2-1	TRBD2	TGTGCCAGCAACCCCGGGACTACCCATGAGCAGTTCTTC	CASNPGTTHEQFF
TRBV19	NA	TRBJ1-1	NA	TGTGCCAGTAGTGCCGGGACTCCCCCCGGCAACACTGAAGCTTTCTTT	CASSAGTPPGNTEAFF
TRBV7-2	once	TRBJ2-2	NA	TGTGCCAGCAGCTCGCAAGGGACTTGGAACACCGGGGAGCTGTTTTTT	CASSSQGTWNTGELFF
TRBV5-6	NA	TRBJ1-2	NA	TGTGCCAGCAGCCTCACATATGGCTACACCTTC	CASSLTYGYTF
TRBV5-1	NA	TRBJ1-2	TRBD1	TGCGCCAGCTCATCGCCGCGACAGGGAACTAACTATGGCTACACCTTC	CASSSPRQGTNYGYTF
TRBV11-2	NA	TRBJ2-1	NA	TGTGCCAGCAGCAATACCCTGGGGAGATCAAACAATGAGCAGTTCTTC	CASSNTLGRSNNEQFF
TRBV4-2	NA	TRBJ2-3	TRBD2	TGTGCCAGCAGCCAATGGGTAGCGGGAGTAGGTGGCACAGATACGCAGTATTTT	CASSQWVAGVGGTDTQYF
TRBV18	NA	TRBJ1-5	TRBD1	TGTGCCAGCTCCCAAACAGGGGATAGCAATCAGCCCCAGCATTTT	CASSQTGDSNQPQHF
TRBV5-1	NA	TRBJ1-3	TRBD1	TGCGCCAGCAGCCGCCTCGAGGGACAGGCTGGAAACACCATATATTTT	CASSRLEGQAGNTIYF
TRBV27	NA	TRBJ1-1	NA	TGTGCCAGCAGTTTGAGGGGGGGCAACACTGAAGCTTTCTTT	CASSLRGGNTEAFF
TRBV5-1	NA	TRBJ2-2	TRBD1	TGCGCCAGCAAAGCTCCCGGGACAGGGTACACCGGGGAGCTGTTTTTT	CASKAPGTGYTGELFF
TRBV18	NA	TRBJ2-7	NA	TGTGCCAGCTCCCCCCCAGCGGCCTCTGACGAGCAGTACTTC	CASSPPAASDEQYF
TRBV13	NA	TRBJ1-1	NA	TGTGCCAGCAGCTTAGAATTGCGGCGGAACACTGAAGCTTTCTTT	CASSLELRRNTEAFF
TRBV30	NA	TRBJ1-2	NA	TGTGCCTGGAGTCCGACAGGCTACTATGGCTACACCTTC	CAWSPTGYYGYTF
TRBV1	NA	TRBJ2-1	NA	TGCACCAGCAGCCAAGATTTGGCGGGAGAGGAAAATTTAAGGGAAGATGAGCAGTTCTTC	CTSSQDLAGEENLREDEQFF
TRBV4-3	NA	TRBJ2-7	NA	TGCGCCAGCAGCCAAGAAAGGGGGGAGCAGTACTTC	CASSQERGEQYF
TRBV9	NA	TRBJ1-1	NA	TGTGCCAGCCGGGAGGGACAGAACACTGAAGCTTTCTTT	CASREGQNTEAFF
TRBV2	NA	TRBJ2-2	NA	TGTGCCAGCAGGGAGTGGGCAGGGGGGACCGGGGAGCTGTTTTTT	CASREWAGGTGELFF
TRBV9	NA	TRBJ2-2	NA	TGTGCCAGCAGCGCATTCCGGGGGAAGCTAGACACCGGGGAGCTGTTTTTT	CASSAFRGKLDTGELFF
TRBV7-6	NA	TRBJ1-4	TRBD1	TGTGCCAGCAGCTTAGGGGACAGGGCGCCTAATGAAAAACTGTTTTTT	CASSLGDRAPNEKLFF
TRBV18	NA	TRBJ2-1	NA	TGTGCCAGCTCACTGCTCCCTAGCGTGGACAATGAGCAGTTCTTC	CASSLLPSVDNEQFF
TRBV4-3	NA	TRBJ2-4	TRBD2	TGCGCCAGCAGCCAAGATTTAGCGGGAGGGCCATCGGACATTCAGTACTTC	CASSQDLAGGPSDIQYF
TRBV30	NA	TRBJ2-7	TRBD1	TGTGCCTGGAGTGCTAACCCCAGACAGGGGATACCCTACGAGCAGTACTTC	CAWSANPRQGIPYEQYF
TRBV27	NA	TRBJ2-7	TRBD1	TGTGCCAGCAGTTTGTCAACAGGGGGTACCTACGAGCAGTACTTC	CASSLSTGGTYEQYF
TRBV5-4	NA	TRBJ1-2	TRBD1	TGTGCCAGCAGCTTGGCCGGGACAGGGGATGGCTACACCTTC	CASSLAGTGDGYTF
TRBV29-1	few	TRBJ1-2	TRBD1	TGCAGCGCTGGACAGGGAGCTAACTATGGCTACACCTTC	CSAGQGANYGYTF
TRBV29-1	once	TRBJ2-2	NA	TGCAGCGTTTTTACAGGGACCGGGGAGCTGTTTTTT	CSVFTGTGELFF
TRBV27	NA	TRBJ1-4	TRBD1	TGTGCCAGCAGACCCCGGGGACAGTTTGAAAAACTGTTTTTT	CASRPRGQFEKLFF
TRBV7-8	NA	TRBJ2-3	TRBD2	TGTGCCAGCAGCTTAGCGCTTAGAGCGGGAGGGCCAGATACGCAGTATTTT	CASSLALRAGGPDTQYF
TRBV29-1	NA	TRBJ2-1	TRBD2	TGCAGCGTTGGGACTAGCACTGAGCAGTTCTTC	CSVGTSTEQFF
TRBV6-4	few	TRBJ2-2	NA	TGTGCCAGCAGTGAATCGCCGGGCACCGGGGAGCTGTTTTTT	CASSESPGTGELFF
TRBV25-1	NA	TRBJ1-2	NA	TGTGCCAGCAGTGAATGGGAGGCTGATGGCTACACCTTC	CASSEWEADGYTF
TRBV29-1	NA	TRBJ1-2	NA	TGCAGCGTTGAGGAGCCAGGGGAGTATGGCTACACCTTC	CSVEEPGEYGYTF
TRBV6-5	NA	TRBJ1-5	NA	TGTGCCAGCAGTTACTCGGTGGCAGGGGACCAGCCCCAGCATTTT	CASSYSVAGDQPQHF
TRBV9	NA	TRBJ2-2	TRBD2	TGTGCCAGCAGCGGCGGGGGACCACCGTTCGGGGAGCTGTTTTTT	CASSGGGPPFGELFF
TRBV5-4	NA	TRBJ1-1	TRBD1	TGTGCCAGCAGTCGGGACAGGGGGCGGGTGAGCACTGAAGCTTTCTTT	CASSRDRGRVSTEAFF
TRBV27	NA	TRBJ2-1	NA	TGTGCCAGCAGTTTATCTTGGCTAGCTAGTTTCAATGAGCAGTTCTTC	CASSLSWLASFNEQFF
TRBV14	NA	TRBJ1-1	NA	TGTGCCAGCAGCCCTGCGATGAGGACTGAAGCTTTCTTT	CASSPAMRTEAFF
TRBV29-1	once	TRBJ2-2	TRBD1	TGCAGCGTTGAATTAACAGGGGGAACCGGGGAGCTGTTTTTT	CSVELTGGTGELFF
TRBV4-3	NA	TRBJ2-5	NA	TGCGCCAGCAGCCCGACTCGCCGGCAAGAGACCCAGTACTTC	CASSPTRRQETQYF
TRBV10-2	NA	TRBJ1-1	TRBD1	TGCGCCAGCAGATCCGGGACAGACAGATCTGAAGCTTTCTTT	CASRSGTDRSEAFF